The following is a TCR beta chain sequence with its context. This sample is drawn from a study of T cell changes during pregnancy in multiple sclerosis. Per germline, CDR1 SGDLS and CDR2 YYNGEE. Trimming took 0 bases from V and 4 from J; bases not matched to a gene: 1. The CDR3 sequence is 14 residues long. Profiled with immunoSEQ multiplex PCR; TCRdb holds only in-frame clones, not every one. The table records 17,000 or so clones, 84% of them present only once. This sample comprised CD8+ T cells from peripheral blood mononuclear cells, obtained in the third trimester of pregnancy. The chain employs TRBV9 and TRBJ2-1, with 7 nucleotides matching TRBD2. The origin of this receptor is a female donor in good health, enrolled as a control in a pregnancy study. DNA for the CDR3: TGTGCCAGCAGCGTAGGGGGGGGTTACAATGAGCAGTTCTTC. It yields the protein CASSVGGGYNEQFF. The variable domain in full, with the rest retrieved from reference TRBV9 and TRBJ2-1, is DSGVTQTPKHLITATGQRVTLRCSPRSGDLSVYWYQQSLDQGLQFLIQYYNGEERAKGNILERFSAQQFPDLHSELNLSSLELGDSALYFCASSVGGGYNEQFFGPGTRLTVL.